Sequencing of this T cell receptor beta chain was carried out in a study of blood T cell repertoires in COVID-19. About the research overall: The United States, Italy and Spain provided the acute and convalescent COVID-19 samples. PBMCs, B-cell-depleted T cells, or T cells were the source of the cDNA or gDNA that made up the material.

Original processing notes: Amplified reference gene primers provided the basis for estimating nucleated cell counts. Method: immunoSEQ multiplex PCR; TCRdb's copy keeps in-frame clones and lacks some. Clonal size and the V and J genes are those of that table, whereas D and trimming came from the DNA. The sample includes some 150,000 clones, about 90% seen only once; the top ten take 0.5% to 0.6%. The CDR3 covers 15 residues. V shed 5 bases, J shed 8 bases, and the junction held 11 bases outside the gene matches. CDR1 is ENHRY, CDR2 SYGVKD, per germline. This chain uses TRBV10-3 with TRBJ2-2; TRBD1 matches 7 bases. The sample consisted of peripheral blood. The clonotype comes from a man aged 45-60 years with acute or convalescent COVID-19. CDR3 sequence reads: CAISPIPDREGELFF. CDR3 coding DNA: TGTGCCATCAGTCCTATCCCTGACAGGGAGGGGGAGCTGTTTTTT.